The clone carrying this TCR beta chain was observed a handful of times. This record belongs to a study of tumor-infiltrating lymphocytes in primary liver carcinoma. The CDR3 contains 15 residues. In germline, CDR1 is SGHKS, CDR2 YYEKEE (reference sequence). Trimming shortened V by 0 bases and J by 4 bases, and 10 bases separated the two germline ends. Blood RNA came from unsorted whole blood; germline DNA was also extracted. TCR beta cDNA was prepared out of about 530 ng total RNA by means of a constant-region primer. Libraries for TCR beta were built through three nested multiplex PCR rounds, which together made up a slightly modified ARM-PCR procedure. The first two PCR rounds used TRBV1-TRBV30 forward primers with a C-beta reverse primer, 9 to 11 cycles each. Via MiXCR, TCRdb re-called the multiplex PCR reads, giving one row per CDR3 protein. The table records 200,000 or so distinct CDR3 sequences, less than 65% of them present only once.

This sequence was found in a woman aged 55 to 70 with primary liver carcinoma and hepatitis B virus infection. This chain joins TRBV5-5 and TRBJ2-2; tentative D call: TRBD1 (6 bases). Sequencing was done on a sample of peripheral blood. The CDR3 bases are TGTGCCAGCAGCTTGGGTCAGGGGACCACCGGGGAGCTGTTTTTT. Amino acid sequence: CASSLGQGTTGELFF. Combining the CDR3 with reference TRBV5-5 and TRBJ2-2 gives the whole variable domain DAGVTQSPTHLIKTRGQQVTLRCSPISGHKSVSWYQQVLGQGPQFIFQYYEKEERGRGNFPDRFSARQFPNYSSELNVNALLLGDSALYLCASSLGQGTTGELFFGEGSRLTVL.